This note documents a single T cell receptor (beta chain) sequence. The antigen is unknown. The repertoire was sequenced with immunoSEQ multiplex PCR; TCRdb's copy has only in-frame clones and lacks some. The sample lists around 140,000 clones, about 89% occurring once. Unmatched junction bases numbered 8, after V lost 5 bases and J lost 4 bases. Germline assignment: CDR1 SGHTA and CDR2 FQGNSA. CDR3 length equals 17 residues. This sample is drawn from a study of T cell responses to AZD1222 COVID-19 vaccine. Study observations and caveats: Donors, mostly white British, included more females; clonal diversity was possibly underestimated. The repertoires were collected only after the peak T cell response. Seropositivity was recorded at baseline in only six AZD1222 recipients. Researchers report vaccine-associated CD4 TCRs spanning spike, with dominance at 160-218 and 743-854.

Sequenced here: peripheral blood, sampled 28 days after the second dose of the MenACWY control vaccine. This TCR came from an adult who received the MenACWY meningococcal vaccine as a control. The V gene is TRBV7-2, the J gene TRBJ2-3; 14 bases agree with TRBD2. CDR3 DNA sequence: TGTGCCAGCAGCACCCCCCAGGGACTAGCGGGAGCAGATACGCAGTATTTT. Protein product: CASSTPQGLAGADTQYF.